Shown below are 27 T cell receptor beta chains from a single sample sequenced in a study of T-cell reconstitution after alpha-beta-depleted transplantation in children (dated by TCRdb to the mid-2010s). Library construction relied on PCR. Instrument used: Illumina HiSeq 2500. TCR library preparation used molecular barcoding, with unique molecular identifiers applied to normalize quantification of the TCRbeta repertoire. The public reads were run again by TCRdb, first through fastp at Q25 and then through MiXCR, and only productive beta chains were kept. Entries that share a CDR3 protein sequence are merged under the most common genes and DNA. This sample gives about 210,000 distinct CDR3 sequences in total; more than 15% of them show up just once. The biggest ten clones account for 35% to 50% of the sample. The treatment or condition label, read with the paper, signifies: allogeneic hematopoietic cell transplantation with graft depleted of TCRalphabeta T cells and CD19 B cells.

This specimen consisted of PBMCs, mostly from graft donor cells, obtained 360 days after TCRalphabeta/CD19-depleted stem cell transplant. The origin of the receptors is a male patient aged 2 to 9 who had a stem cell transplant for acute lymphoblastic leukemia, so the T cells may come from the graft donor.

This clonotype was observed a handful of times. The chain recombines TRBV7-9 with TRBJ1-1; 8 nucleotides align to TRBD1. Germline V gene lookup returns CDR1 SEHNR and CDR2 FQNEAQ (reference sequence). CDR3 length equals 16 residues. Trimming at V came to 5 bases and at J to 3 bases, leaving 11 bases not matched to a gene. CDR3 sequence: CASSGMDRTGHTEAFF. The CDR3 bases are TGTGCCAGCAGCGGCATGGATAGGACAGGGCACACTGAAGCTTTCTTT.

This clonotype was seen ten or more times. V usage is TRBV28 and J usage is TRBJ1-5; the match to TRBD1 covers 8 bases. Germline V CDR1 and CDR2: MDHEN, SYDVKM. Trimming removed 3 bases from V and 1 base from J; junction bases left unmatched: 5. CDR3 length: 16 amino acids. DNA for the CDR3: TGTGCCAGCAGTTTTCACAGGGGGATGAGCAATCAGCCCCAGCATTTT. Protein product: CASSFHRGMSNQPQHF.

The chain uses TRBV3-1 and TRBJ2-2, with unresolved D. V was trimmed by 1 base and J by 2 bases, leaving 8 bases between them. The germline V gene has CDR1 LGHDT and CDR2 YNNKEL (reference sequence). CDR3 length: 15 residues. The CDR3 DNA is TGTGCCAGCAGCCAAGTGCAGGCTAACACCGGGGAGCTGTTTTTT. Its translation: CASSQVQANTGELFF.

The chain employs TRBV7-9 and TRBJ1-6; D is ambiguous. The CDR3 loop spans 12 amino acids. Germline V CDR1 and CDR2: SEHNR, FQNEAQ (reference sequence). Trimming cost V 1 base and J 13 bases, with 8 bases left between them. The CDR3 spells CASSLEERPLHF. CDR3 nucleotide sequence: TGTGCCAGCAGCTTAGAGGAACGGCCCCTCCACTTT.

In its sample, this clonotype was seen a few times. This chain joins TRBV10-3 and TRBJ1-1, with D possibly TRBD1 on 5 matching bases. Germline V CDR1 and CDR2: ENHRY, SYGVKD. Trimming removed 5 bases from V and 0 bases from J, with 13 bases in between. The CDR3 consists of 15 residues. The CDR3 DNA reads TGTGCCATCAGTACCGGGACCGCTATGAACACTGAAGCTTTCTTT. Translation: CAISTGTAMNTEAFF.

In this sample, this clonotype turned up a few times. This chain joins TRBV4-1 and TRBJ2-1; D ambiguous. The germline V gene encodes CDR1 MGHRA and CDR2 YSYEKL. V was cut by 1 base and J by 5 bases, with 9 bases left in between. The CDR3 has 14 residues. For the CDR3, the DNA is TGCGCCAGCAGCCAAGTAGCAGGTGACAATGAGCAGTTCTTC. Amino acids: CASSQVAGDNEQFF.

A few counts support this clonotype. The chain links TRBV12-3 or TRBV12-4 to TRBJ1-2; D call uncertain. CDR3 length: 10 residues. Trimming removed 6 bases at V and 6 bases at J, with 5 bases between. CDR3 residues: CASSRNGYTF. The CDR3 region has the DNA TGTGCCAGCAGCCGAAATGGCTACACCTTC.

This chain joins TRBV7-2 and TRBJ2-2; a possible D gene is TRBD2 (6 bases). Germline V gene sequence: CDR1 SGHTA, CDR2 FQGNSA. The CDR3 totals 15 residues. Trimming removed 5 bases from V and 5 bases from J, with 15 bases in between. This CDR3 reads CASSKEGLETGELFF. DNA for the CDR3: TGTGCCAGCAGCAAGGAGGGCCTTGAAACCGGGGAGCTGTTTTTT. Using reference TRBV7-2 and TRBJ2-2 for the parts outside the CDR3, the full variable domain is GAGVSQSPSNKVTEKGKDVELRCDPISGHTALYWYRQSLGQGLEFLIYFQGNSAPDKSGLPSDRFSAERTGGSVSTLTIQRTQQEDSAVYLCASSKEGLETGELFFGEGSRLTVL.

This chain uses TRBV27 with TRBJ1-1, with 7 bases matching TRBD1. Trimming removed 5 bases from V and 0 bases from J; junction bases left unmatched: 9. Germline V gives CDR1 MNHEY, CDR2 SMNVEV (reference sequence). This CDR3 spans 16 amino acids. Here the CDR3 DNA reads TGTGCCAGCAGTGTCGACAGGGATTTGTTGAACACTGAAGCTTTCTTT. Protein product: CASSVDRDLLNTEAFF.

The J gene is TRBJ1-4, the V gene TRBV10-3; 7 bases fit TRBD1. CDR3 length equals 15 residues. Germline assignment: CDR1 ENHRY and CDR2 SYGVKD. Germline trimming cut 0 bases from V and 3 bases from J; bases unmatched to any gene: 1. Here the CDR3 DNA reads TGTGCCATCAGTGAGTCGCAGGGGGCTAATGAAAAACTGTTTTTT. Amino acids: CAISESQGANEKLFF.

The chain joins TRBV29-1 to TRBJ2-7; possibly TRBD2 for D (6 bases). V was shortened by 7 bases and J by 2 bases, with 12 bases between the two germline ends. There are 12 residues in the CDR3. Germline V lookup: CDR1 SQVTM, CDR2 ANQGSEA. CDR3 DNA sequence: TGCAGCGGGGGGGACTTGACCTACGAGCAGTACTTC. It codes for CSGGDLTYEQYF.

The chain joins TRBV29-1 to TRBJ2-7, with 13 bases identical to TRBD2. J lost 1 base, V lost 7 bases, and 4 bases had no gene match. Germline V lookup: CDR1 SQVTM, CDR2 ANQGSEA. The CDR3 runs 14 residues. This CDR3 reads CSARLAGGSYEQYF. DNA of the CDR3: TGCAGCGCAAGACTAGCGGGGGGTTCCTACGAGCAGTACTTC.

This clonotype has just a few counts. CDR3 amino acids: CASSGRFTGTSGYNEQFF. The CDR3 DNA reads TGTGCCAGCAGCGGACGATTTACCGGGACTAGCGGCTACAATGAGCAGTTCTTC. The rearrangement links TRBV9 to TRBJ2-1, with 11 nucleotides matching TRBD2. V was pared by 3 bases and J by 3 bases, with 11 bases of the junction left unmatched. Germline CDR1 is SGDLS and CDR2 is YYNGEE. CDR3 length: 18 amino acids.

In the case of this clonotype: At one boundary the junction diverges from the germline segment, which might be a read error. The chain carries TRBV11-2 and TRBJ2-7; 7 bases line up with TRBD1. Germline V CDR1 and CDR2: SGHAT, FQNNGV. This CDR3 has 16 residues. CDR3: CASSKRPGQESSEQYF. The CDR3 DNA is TGTGCCAGCAGCAAAAGGCCCGGACAGGAGTCCTCCGAGCAGTACTTC.

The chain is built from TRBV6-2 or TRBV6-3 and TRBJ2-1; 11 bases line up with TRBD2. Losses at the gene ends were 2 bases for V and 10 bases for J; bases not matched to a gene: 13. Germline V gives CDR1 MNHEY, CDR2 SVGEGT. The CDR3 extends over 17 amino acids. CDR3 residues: CASSYDRTGTSGYEQFF. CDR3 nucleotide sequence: TGTGCCAGCAGTTACGACAGAACCGGGACTAGCGGCTACGAGCAGTTCTTC.

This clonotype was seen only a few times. The CDR3 DNA is TGTGCCAGCAGTTTATCCTGGGATGAGGATTTCACAGATACGCAGTATTTT. Translation: CASSLSWDEDFTDTQYF. J is TRBJ2-3 and V is TRBV27; D is unresolved. The V end lost 0 bases, the J end lost 2 bases, and 15 bases lay between the germline ends. Germline loops: CDR1 MNHEY, CDR2 SMNVEV (reference sequence). This CDR3 comprises 17 residues.

In DNA, the CDR3 is TGCAGTACCCTAGCTTGGGGGACAGATACGCAGTATTTT. Protein: CSTLAWGTDTQYF. V gene TRBV20-1 combines with J gene TRBJ2-3; either TRBD1 or TRBD2 may fit D (5 bases each). The CDR3 is made up of 13 amino acids. Trimming pared 8 bases from V and 3 bases from J, leaving 15 bases between. The germline gives CDR1 DFQATT, CDR2 SNEGSKA (reference sequence).

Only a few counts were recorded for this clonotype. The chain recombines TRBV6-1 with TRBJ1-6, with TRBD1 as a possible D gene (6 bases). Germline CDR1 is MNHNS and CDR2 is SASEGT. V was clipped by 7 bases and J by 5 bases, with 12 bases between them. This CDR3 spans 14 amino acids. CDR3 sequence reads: CASMGQQDNSPLHF. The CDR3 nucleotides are TGTGCCAGCATGGGACAACAAGATAATTCACCCCTCCACTTT.

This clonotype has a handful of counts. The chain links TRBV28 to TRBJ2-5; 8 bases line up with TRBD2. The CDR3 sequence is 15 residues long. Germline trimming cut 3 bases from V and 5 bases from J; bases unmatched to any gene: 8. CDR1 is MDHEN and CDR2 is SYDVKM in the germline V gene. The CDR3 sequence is CASSFPRGGWETQYF. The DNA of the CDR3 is TGTGCCAGCAGTTTCCCCCGGGGGGGATGGGAGACCCAGTACTTC.

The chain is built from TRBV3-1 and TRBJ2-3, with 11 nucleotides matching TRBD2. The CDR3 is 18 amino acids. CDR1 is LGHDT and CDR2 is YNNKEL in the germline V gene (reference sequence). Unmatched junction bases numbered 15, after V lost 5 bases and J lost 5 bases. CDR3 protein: CASSDLAPSGGIKDTQYF. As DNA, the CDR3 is TGTGCCAGCAGCGACCTTGCTCCTAGCGGGGGGATTAAAGATACGCAGTATTTT.

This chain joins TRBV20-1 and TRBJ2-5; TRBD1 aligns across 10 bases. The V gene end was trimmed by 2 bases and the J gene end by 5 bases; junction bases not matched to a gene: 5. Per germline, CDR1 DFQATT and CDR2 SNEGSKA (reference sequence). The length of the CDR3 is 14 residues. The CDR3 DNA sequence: TGCAGTGCTAGATCGACAGGGGGCACGGAGACCCAGTACTTC. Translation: CSARSTGGTETQYF.

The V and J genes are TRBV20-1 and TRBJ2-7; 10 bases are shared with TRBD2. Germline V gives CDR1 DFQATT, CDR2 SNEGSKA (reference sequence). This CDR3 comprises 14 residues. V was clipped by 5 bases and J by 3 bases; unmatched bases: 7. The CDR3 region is CSAPSSGSNYEQYF. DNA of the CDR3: TGCAGTGCTCCGTCTAGCGGGAGTAACTACGAGCAGTACTTC.

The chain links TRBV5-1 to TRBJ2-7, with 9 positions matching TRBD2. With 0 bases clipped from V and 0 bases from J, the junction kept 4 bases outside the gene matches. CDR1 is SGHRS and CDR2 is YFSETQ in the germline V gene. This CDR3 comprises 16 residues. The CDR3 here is CASSLGGGASSYEQYF. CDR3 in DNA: TGCGCCAGCAGCTTGGGCGGGGGGGCTAGCTCCTACGAGCAGTACTTC.

Here the CDR3 DNA reads TGCGCCAGCAGCCCTTCGGGGCTAATTCAGCCCCAGCATTTT. Amino acid sequence: CASSPSGLIQPQHF. The gene calls are TRBV5-1 and TRBJ1-5, with a tentative D call TRBD1 (5 bases). The ends were cut back, 4 bases at V and 6 bases at J, with 14 bases in the middle. CDR1 is SGHRS, CDR2 YFSETQ, per germline. The CDR3 sequence is 14 residues long.

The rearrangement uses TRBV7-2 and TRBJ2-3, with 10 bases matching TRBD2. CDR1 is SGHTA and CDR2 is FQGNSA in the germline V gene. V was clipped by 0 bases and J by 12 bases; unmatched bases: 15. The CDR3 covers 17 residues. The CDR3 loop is CASSLARIAGGTEHQYF. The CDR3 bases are TGTGCCAGCAGCTTAGCGCGGATAGCGGGGGGAACCGAACACCAGTATTTT.

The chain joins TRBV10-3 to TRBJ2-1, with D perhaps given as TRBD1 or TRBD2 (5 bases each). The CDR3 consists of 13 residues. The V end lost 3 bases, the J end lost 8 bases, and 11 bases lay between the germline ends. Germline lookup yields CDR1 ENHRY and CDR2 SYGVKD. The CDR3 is CAISDWGYDEQFF. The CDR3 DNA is TGTGCCATCAGTGATTGGGGGTATGATGAGCAGTTCTTC.

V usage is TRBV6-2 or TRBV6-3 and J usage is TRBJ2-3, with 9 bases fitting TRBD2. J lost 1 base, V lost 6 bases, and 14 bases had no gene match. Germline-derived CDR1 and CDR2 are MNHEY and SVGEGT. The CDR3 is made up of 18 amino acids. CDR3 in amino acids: CASSILPGLAGGTDTQYF. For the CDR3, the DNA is TGTGCCAGCAGCATCCTACCGGGACTAGCAGGAGGCACAGATACGCAGTATTTT.